The next 22 T cell receptor beta chains were all read from a single sample in a study of immune cell composition in non-small cell lung cancer. Sequencing was performed with immunoSEQ multiplex PCR; in TCRdb, only in-frame clones are kept and a portion is missing. The sample has 5,100 or so clones, about 88% seen once. Normal lung was sampled as far from the tumour as possible, at least 3 cm. Sequencing input: non-adjacent lung tissue. All receptors come from a human donor with non-small cell lung cancer. Some clones in this sample may be carry-over from other donors' samples.

This clone was observed a few times. The V gene is TRBV2, the J gene TRBJ2-1; 9 bases map to TRBD2. CDR3 length: 16 amino acids. Germline CDR1 SNHLY, CDR2 FYNNEI. V lost 2 bases and J lost 6; bases outside the gene matches: 8. In DNA form, the CDR3 reads TGTGCCAGCAGTGAACCCCTAGCGGGACTCGTCAATGAGCAGTTCTTC. This gives the protein CASSEPLAGLVNEQFF. Based on the CDR3 plus reference TRBV2 and TRBJ2-1, the full variable domain is EPEVTQTPSHQVTQMGQEVILRCVPISNHLYFYWYRQILGQKVEFLVSFYNNEISEKSEIFDDQFSVERPDGSNFTLKIRSTKLEDSAMYFCASSEPLAGLVNEQFFGPGTRLTVL.

A single count supports this clone. This chain uses TRBV6-5 with TRBJ2-2; the match to TRBD1 covers 7 bases. Losses at the gene ends were 1 base for V and 5 bases for J; bases not matched to a gene: 1. The length of the CDR3 is 14 residues. Germline-derived CDR1 and CDR2 are MNHEY and SVGAGI. For the CDR3, the DNA is TGTGCCAGCAGTTACTTACAGGGGACCGGGGAGCTGTTTTTT. As protein: CASSYLQGTGELFF.

This chain uses TRBV4-3 with TRBJ1-2, with no clear D. Germline CDR1 reads LGHNA; CDR2 reads YSLEER. V was pared by 3 bases and J by 9 bases, with 17 bases between. This CDR3 comprises 14 residues. CDR3 sequence (DNA): TGCGCCAGCAGCCAGGAAGTGGCGGGCAGAAGCTACACCTTC. This codes for CASSQEVAGRSYTF.

The gene calls are TRBV10-1 and TRBJ2-7; 11 nucleotides match TRBD2. V gave up 8 bases and J gave up 5 bases; unmatched junction bases: 11. The V gene's germline CDR1 is WNHNN and CDR2 SYGVQD (reference sequence). The CDR3 totals 15 residues. CDR3 bases: TGCGCCAGCGAACAACCACTAGCGGGAGCTCACGAGCAGTACTTC. This sequence encodes CASEQPLAGAHEQYF.

This chain joins TRBV18 and TRBJ1-1; perhaps TRBD1 as D (5 bases). Germline values: CDR1 KGHSH, CDR2 LQKENI. The CDR3 is 14 amino acids. The ends were cut back, 4 bases at V and 2 bases at J, with 11 bases in the middle. The CDR3 region has the DNA TGTGCCAGCTCACAAACGACAGTCAACACTGAAGCTTTCTTT. Encoded protein: CASSQTTVNTEAFF.

The rearrangement joins TRBV7-6 to TRBJ1-2, with TRBD1 identical over 10 bases. Germline trimming cut 5 bases from V and 5 bases from J; bases unmatched to any gene: 5. Germline CDR1 reads SGHVS; CDR2 reads FNYEAQ. The CDR3 contains 14 residues. The CDR3 loop is CASSTGQGIYGYTF. The DNA of the CDR3 is TGTGCCAGCAGCACGGGACAGGGGATTTATGGCTACACCTTC. Full variable domain (outside the CDR3, taken from reference TRBV7-6 and TRBJ1-2): GAGVSQSPRYKVTKRGQDVALRCDPISGHVSLYWYRQALGQGPEFLTYFNYEAQQDKSGLPNDRFSAERPEGSISTLTIQRTEQRDSAMYRCASSTGQGIYGYTFGSGTRLTVV.

The V gene is TRBV6-5, the J gene TRBJ1-3; TRBD1 is a possible D gene (6 bases). This CDR3 is 15 amino acids long. CDR1 is MNHEY, CDR2 SVGAGI, per germline. Trimming removed 8 bases from V and 0 bases from J, with 14 bases in between. The CDR3 DNA sequence: TGTGCCAGCCGGTTTGACAGGAGCTCTGGAAACACCATATATTTT. Its protein product is CASRFDRSSGNTIYF.

The chain recombines TRBV30 with TRBJ2-1; tentative D call: TRBD1 (6 bases). Trimming shortened V by 0 bases and J by 8 bases, and 17 bases separated the two germline ends. The CDR3 totals 15 residues. From germline, CDR1 is GTSNPN and CDR2 SVGIG (reference sequence). CDR3 loop: CAWSVLGQGIDEQFF. For the CDR3, the DNA is TGTGCCTGGAGTGTGTTGGGGCAGGGGATCGATGAGCAGTTCTTC. The variable domain in full, with the rest retrieved from reference TRBV30 and TRBJ2-1, is SQTIHQWPATLVQPVGSPLSLECTVEGTSNPNLYWYRQAAGRGLQLLFYSVGIGQISSEVPQNLSASRPQDRQFILSSKKLLLSDSGFYLCAWSVLGQGIDEQFFGPGTRLTVL.

The chain has TRBV11-1 and TRBJ2-5; perhaps TRBD1 as D (5 bases). Germline lookup yields CDR1 SGHAT and CDR2 FQDESV (reference sequence). Trimming pared 7 bases from V and 3 bases from J, leaving 12 bases between. This CDR3 is built from 13 residues. The CDR3 DNA reads TGTGCCAGCACCCCAGGGCGGAAAGAGACCCAGTACTTC. This gives the protein CASTPGRKETQYF. Filled out from reference TRBV11-1 and TRBJ2-5, the complete variable domain reads EAEVAQSPRYKITEKSQAVAFWCDPISGHATLYWYRQILGQGPELLVQFQDESVVDDSQLPKDRFSAERLKGVDSTLKIQPAELGDSAMYLCASTPGRKETQYFGPGTRLLVL.

The chain links TRBV11-2 to TRBJ2-7, with D possibly matching TRBD2 (5 bases). The germline V gene encodes CDR1 SGHAT and CDR2 FQNNGV. This CDR3 contains 12 residues. V was clipped by 0 bases and J by 10 bases, with 10 bases between them. CDR3 DNA sequence: TGTGCCAGCAGCTTAGATGAGGGAGATCAGTACTTC. It codes for CASSLDEGDQYF. Full variable domain (rest looked up from reference TRBV11-2 and TRBJ2-7): EAGVAQSPRYKIIEKRQSVAFWCNPISGHATLYWYQQILGQGPKLLIQFQNNGVVDDSQLPKDRFSAERLKGVDSTLKIQPAKLEDSAVYLCASSLDEGDQYFGPGTRLTVT.

V is TRBV11-2 and J is TRBJ2-7, with 8 positions matching TRBD2. The CDR3 covers 14 residues. Germline CDR1 and CDR2: SGHAT and FQNNGV. V was pared by 5 bases and J by 6 bases, with 9 bases of the junction left unmatched. The CDR3 DNA reads TGTGCCAGCAGCGAATCGGGTCGGGAGGGCGAGCAGTACTTC. Protein product: CASSESGREGEQYF.

The chain is built from TRBV6-1 and TRBJ2-7, with 9 bases matching TRBD1. V lost 7 bases, J lost 1 base, and 8 bases stayed unmatched. This CDR3 spans 15 amino acids. In germline, CDR1 is MNHNS, CDR2 SASEGT. The CDR3 sequence: CASNKRGQGSYEQYF. DNA for the CDR3: TGTGCCAGCAACAAAAGGGGACAGGGTTCCTACGAGCAGTACTTC.

The J gene is TRBJ2-7, the V gene TRBV6-5; D not certain. Per germline, CDR1 MNHEY and CDR2 SVGAGI. The germline V and J ends were trimmed by 3 bases and 2 bases, with 14 bases remaining between them. This CDR3 contains 15 residues. CDR3 protein: CASSYDMQRTYEQYF. Written as DNA, the CDR3 is TGTGCCAGCAGTTATGATATGCAGCGAACCTACGAGCAGTACTTC.

V and J are TRBV5-4 and TRBJ2-7, with 11 bases fitting TRBD2. CDR3 length: 16 amino acids. Germline loops: CDR1 SGHNT, CDR2 YYREEE (reference sequence). V shed 3 bases, J shed 2 bases, and the junction held 7 bases outside the gene matches. CDR3 in amino acids: CASSSPSGRIAYEQYF. For the CDR3, the DNA is TGTGCCAGCAGCTCCCCTAGCGGGAGGATCGCCTACGAGCAGTACTTC.

This clone was recorded once. J is TRBJ2-1 and V is TRBV5-4; 15 bases fit TRBD2. The CDR3 is made up of 16 amino acids. With V trimmed by 4 bases and J by 5 bases, 4 bases remained unmatched. Germline V gives CDR1 SGHNT, CDR2 YYREEE (reference sequence). This CDR3 reads CASSSRTSGGDNEQFF. CDR3 sequence (DNA): TGTGCCAGCAGCAGCCGGACTAGCGGGGGGGACAATGAGCAGTTCTTC.

The rearrangement uses TRBV7-2 and TRBJ2-2; 10 nucleotides match TRBD2. CDR1 and CDR2 from the germline V gene are SGHTA and FQGNSA. The junction had 8 bases not matched to a gene; V was cut back by 7 bases and J by 6 bases. The length of the CDR3 is 15 residues. CDR3 region: CASNRAGGLSGELFF. The DNA for the CDR3 is TGTGCCAGCAACCGAGCGGGGGGGCTCTCCGGGGAGCTGTTTTTT.

This chain links TRBV7-9 with TRBJ2-6; 8 bases match TRBD1. The CDR3 length is 19 residues. Per the germline V gene, CDR1 is SEHNR and CDR2 is FQNEAQ (reference sequence). Unmatched junction bases numbered 13, after V lost 6 bases and J lost 0 bases. As DNA, the CDR3 is TGTGCCAGCAGTACCGAACCGGGACAGGACCTCTCTGGGGCCAACGTCCTGACTTTC. Protein product: CASSTEPGQDLSGANVLTF.

The chain carries TRBV5-1 and TRBJ2-5; 14 nucleotides agree with TRBD2. Germline V gene lookup returns CDR1 SGHRS and CDR2 YFSETQ. V dropped 4 bases and J dropped 3; count of bases not matched to a gene: 2. This CDR3 has 15 amino acids. The CDR3, as DNA: TGCGCCAGCAGCACGGGACTAGCGGGAGAAGAGACCCAGTACTTC. Translation: CASSTGLAGEETQYF.

The V call is TRBV27, the J call TRBJ1-4; the D gene is possibly TRBD1 (5 bases). The CDR3 totals 16 residues. The germline V gene has CDR1 MNHEY and CDR2 SMNVEV (reference sequence). The V and J ends lost 6 bases and 3 bases respectively, with 17 bases between them. Here the CDR3 DNA reads TGTGCCAGCAGGCCTACCCGCCAGGGATCTAATGAAAAACTGTTTTTT. Translation: CASRPTRQGSNEKLFF. Using reference TRBV27 and TRBJ1-4 for the parts outside the CDR3, the full variable domain is EAQVTQNPRYLITVTGKKLTVTCSQNMNHEYMSWYRQDPGLGLRQIYYSMNVEVTDKGDVPEGYKVSRKEKRNFPLILESPSPNQTSLYFCASRPTRQGSNEKLFFGSGTQLSVL.

The rearrangement uses TRBV10-3 and TRBJ2-1; 7 nucleotides agree with TRBD2. The trim removed 0 bases at V and 9 bases at J, leaving 8 bases unmatched. The CDR3 is made up of 15 amino acids. The germline gives CDR1 ENHRY, CDR2 SYGVKD. As DNA, the CDR3 is TGTGCCATCAGTGAGTCGGGGACTACGGTGACTGAGCAGTTCTTC. This codes for CAISESGTTVTEQFF.

This clone is a singleton in its sample. This chain uses TRBV15 with TRBJ1-2, with TRBD1 matching 7 bases. The CDR3 length is 18 residues. Looked up from germline, CDR1 is LNHNV and CDR2 is YYDKDF (reference sequence). Germline trimming cut 2 bases from V and 4 bases from J; bases unmatched to any gene: 16. CDR3 nucleotide sequence: TGTGCCACCAGCAGACGTGAGGGGGCTGGAAAACTGATCTATGGCTACACCTTC. This codes for CATSRREGAGKLIYGYTF. The full variable domain, completed using reference TRBV15 and TRBJ1-2, is DAMVIQNPRYQVTQFGKPVTLSCSQTLNHNVMYWYQQKSSQAPKLLFHYYDKDFNNEADTPDNFQSRRPNTSFCFLDIRSPGLGDTAMYLCATSRREGAGKLIYGYTFGSGTRLTVV.

A single count supports this clone. This chain links TRBV7-2 with TRBJ1-1, with 10 bases aligning to TRBD1. The CDR3 runs 16 residues. CDR1 is SGHTA, CDR2 FQGNSA, per germline. V dropped 5 bases and J dropped 0; count of bases not matched to a gene: 6. The CDR3 loop reads CASSERTGGMNTEAFF. In DNA form, the CDR3 reads TGTGCCAGCAGCGAGAGGACAGGGGGTATGAACACTGAAGCTTTCTTT.